This T cell receptor beta chain emerged from a study of blood T cell repertoires in COVID-19. This CDR3 is 13 amino acids long. V was trimmed by 3 bases and J by 9 bases, leaving 12 bases between them. Germline CDR1 and CDR2: SNHLY and FYNNEI. How the authors handled the data: Researchers report that nucleated cell counts were estimated from reference gene primer amplification. Sequencing used immunoSEQ multiplex PCR; TCRdb keeps in-frame clones, though not all of them. V and J calls and clone size follow that table, whereas D and trimming were derived from the DNA. The table lists some 190,000 clones, 86% of them singletons. This study enrolled people aged about 18 to 95 from about 26 US geographic areas.

The rearrangement uses TRBV2 and TRBJ1-5; no clear D gene. Material for sequencing was PBMCs or T cells enriched from blood (not recorded which). The source is a man aged 35 to 55 with acute COVID-19. For the CDR3, the DNA is TGTGCCAGCAGTGACTATAGCCCTCCGCCCCAGCATTTT. This gives the protein CASSDYSPPPQHF. Full variable domain (remainder filled in from reference TRBV2 and TRBJ1-5): EPEVTQTPSHQVTQMGQEVILRCVPISNHLYFYWYRQILGQKVEFLVSFYNNEISEKSEIFDDQFSVERPDGSNFTLKIRSTKLEDSAMYFCASSDYSPPPQHFGDGTRLSIL.